Presented here are 29 T cell receptor beta chains from one specimen sequenced in a study of memory CD8 T cells in hepatitis C reinfection. Only in-frame clones appear in the TCRdb table, and some are missing; sequencing was by immunoSEQ multiplex PCR. The table includes tens of thousands of clones, roughly 89% detected once. The time point: late/post reinfection, 12 to 24 weeks after detection. TCR sequencing was done directly ex vivo on sorted cells, without expansion in vitro. Sequencing was carried out using naive CD8+ T cells sorted from blood. The receptor set was obtained from a man between 18 and 29 years old with hepatitis C virus infection.

The rearrangement joins TRBV15 to TRBJ2-7; 8 nucleotides agree with TRBD1. The CDR3 consists of 14 residues. Germline assignment: CDR1 LNHNV and CDR2 YYDKDF (reference sequence). With 5 bases clipped from V and 2 bases from J, the junction kept 5 bases outside the gene matches. For the CDR3, the DNA is TGTGCCACCAGCTTCGGACAGGGAACCTACGAGCAGTACTTC. Protein sequence: CATSFGQGTYEQYF. The full variable domain, in which reference TRBV15 and TRBJ2-7 provide the parts outside the CDR3, is DAMVIQNPRYQVTQFGKPVTLSCSQTLNHNVMYWYQQKSSQAPKLLFHYYDKDFNNEADTPDNFQSRRPNTSFCFLDIRSPGLGDTAMYLCATSFGQGTYEQYFGPGTRLTVT.

This clone showed up just once. CDR3 in amino acids: CASSQDSTLFYEQYF. CDR3 coding DNA: TGTGCCAGCAGCCAAGATTCGACTTTATTCTACGAGCAGTACTTC. The chain uses TRBV14 and TRBJ2-5, with D unclear. The DNA matches TRBJ2-7 better at its end, which makes the J call doubtful. Germline V gene lookup returns CDR1 SGHDN and CDR2 FVKESK. The CDR3 covers 15 residues.

The DNA of the CDR3 is TGTGCCAGCAATACAGGATTATACTCCTACGAGCAGTACTTC. Its translation is CASNTGLYSYEQYF. V gene TRBV19 combines with J gene TRBJ2-5, with D perhaps matching TRBD1 (5 bases). The end of the DNA aligns better with TRBJ2-7, so the J call may be wrong. The CDR3 consists of 14 residues. Germline CDR1 is LNHDA and CDR2 is SQIVND (reference sequence).

This clone has more than one count but fewer than ten. This chain links TRBV5-1 with TRBJ1-1, with a weak D call TRBD1 (5 bases). Germline V CDR1 and CDR2: SGHRS, YFSETQ. V shed 4 bases and J shed 5 bases, with 12 bases lying between them. The CDR3 is made up of 13 amino acids. The CDR3 nucleotides read TGCGCCAGCAGCGTATACGGGGGAACTGAAGCTTTCTTT. Translation gives CASSVYGGTEAFF.

The V call is TRBV19, the J call TRBJ2-7; 8 bases agree with TRBD2. V shed 2 bases, J shed 5 bases, and the junction held 8 bases outside the gene matches. The CDR3 length is 15 residues. The V gene's germline CDR1 is LNHDA and CDR2 SQIVND (reference sequence). The CDR3 is CASSIFWQRENEQYF. In DNA form, the CDR3 reads TGTGCCAGTAGTATATTTTGGCAGCGGGAGAACGAGCAGTACTTC.

The sample holds a few counts of this clone. The V call is TRBV4-3, the J call TRBJ1-5, with TRBD1 matching 9 bases. The J segment lost 7 bases and the V segment lost 0 bases, leaving 4 bases of the junction unmatched. There are 15 residues in the CDR3. CDR1 and CDR2 from the germline V gene are LGHNA and YSLEER. The CDR3, as DNA: TGCGCCAGCAGCCAAGATACAGGGGGCTCGCAGCCCCAGCATTTT. Translating it yields CASSQDTGGSQPQHF.

The chain uses TRBV4-3 and TRBJ2-3; the match to TRBD2 covers 9 bases. The CDR3 runs to 17 residues. Per germline, CDR1 LGHNA and CDR2 YSLEER. Germline trimming cut 0 bases from V and 3 bases from J; bases unmatched to any gene: 7. The CDR3 here is CASSQDLASGGTDTQYF. The DNA of the CDR3 is TGCGCCAGCAGCCAAGATCTGGCCAGCGGGGGGACAGATACGCAGTATTTT.

This clone was seen more than once but under ten times. The CDR3 reads CAWSPGVNEKLFF. The DNA for the CDR3 is TGTGCCTGGAGCCCAGGGGTGAATGAAAAACTGTTTTTT. The rearrangement uses TRBV30 and TRBJ1-4, with a possible D match to TRBD1 (6 bases). CDR3 size: 13 residues. The germline V gene encodes CDR1 GTSNPN and CDR2 SVGIG (reference sequence). Trimming removed 3 bases at V and 5 bases at J, with 10 bases between.

Worth noting for this clone: Other DNA sequences of this sample code for an identical CDR3. The chain couples TRBV18 to TRBJ2-3, with 12 bases matching TRBD2. J gave up 5 bases and V 3 bases, and 6 bases lay outside the gene matches. This CDR3 contains 16 residues. Germline V CDR1 and CDR2: KGHSH, LQKENI. CDR3 region: CASSPPRLAGEDTQYF. CDR3 coding DNA: TGTGCCAGCTCACCCCCAAGACTAGCGGGAGAAGATACGCAGTATTTT.

This chain joins TRBV28 and TRBJ2-7; TRBD1 is a possible D gene (5 bases). The CDR3 covers 14 residues. The germline V gene encodes CDR1 MDHEN and CDR2 SYDVKM. With 3 bases removed from V and 3 bases from J, the gap between germline ends came to 12 bases. The CDR3 spells CASSLAGAIYEQYV. For the CDR3, the DNA is TGTGCCAGCAGTTTGGCTGGGGCGATCTACGAGCAGTACGTC.

The V gene is TRBV30, the J gene TRBJ2-1; a weak D match, TRBD2 (5 bases). There are 14 residues in the CDR3. Germline assignment: CDR1 GTSNPN and CDR2 SVGIG (reference sequence). The V end was cut by 4 bases, the J end by 7 bases, with 17 bases between. CDR3 in DNA: TGTGCCTGGACTGACGGGAATAGTGGGAATGAGCAGTTCTTC. Translated, it gives CAWTDGNSGNEQFF.

The chain carries TRBV7-9 and TRBJ1-2; D is possibly TRBD1 (6 bases). Trimming stripped 8 bases from V and 8 bases from J, with 18 bases between. The CDR3 covers 13 residues. Germline CDR1 reads SEHNR; CDR2 reads FQNEAQ (reference sequence). CDR3 region: CASYQQGIGGYTF. The CDR3 DNA reads as TGTGCCAGCTATCAACAGGGAATCGGGGGCTACACCTTC.

The chain employs TRBV27 and TRBJ2-1, with 8 bases that match TRBD2. This CDR3 comprises 15 residues. CDR1 is MNHEY and CDR2 is SMNVEV in the germline V gene (reference sequence). The J segment lost 6 bases and the V segment lost 1 base, leaving 5 bases of the junction unmatched. Here the CDR3 reads CASSLWAGGGNEQFF. The CDR3 DNA sequence: TGTGCCAGCAGTTTATGGGCGGGGGGCGGCAATGAGCAGTTCTTC.

The chain employs TRBV4-2 and TRBJ2-2; D possibly corresponds to TRBD2 (6 bases). The ends were cut back, 0 bases at V and 5 bases at J, with 10 bases in the middle. Germline-derived CDR1 and CDR2 are LGHNA and YNFKEQ. The CDR3 totals 15 residues. The CDR3 is CASSQDGRGTGELFF. In DNA, the CDR3 is TGTGCCAGCAGCCAAGACGGCCGGGGGACCGGGGAGCTGTTTTTT.

The CDR3 DNA follows: TGTGCCAGCAGCTGCGGACAGGGGGCCCCCAATCAGCCCCAGCATTTT. Its protein is CASSCGQGAPNQPQHF. The gene calls are TRBV7-3 and TRBJ1-5; 11 nucleotides line up with TRBD1. The CDR3 is 16 residues long. With V trimmed by 4 bases and J by 3 bases, 5 bases remained unmatched. Germline V CDR1 and CDR2: SGHTA, FQGTGA.

The genes are TRBV15 and TRBJ2-7; D remains ambiguous. The CDR3 has 14 amino acids. The V end lost 5 bases, the J end lost 5 bases, and 16 bases lay between the germline ends. Looked up from germline, CDR1 is LNHNV and CDR2 is YYDKDF (reference sequence). As DNA, the CDR3 is TGTGCCACCAGCCTAGAAGCAAATCTTGACGAGCAGTACTTC. Its protein product is CATSLEANLDEQYF. The variable domain in full, completed from reference TRBV15 and TRBJ2-7, reads DAMVIQNPRYQVTQFGKPVTLSCSQTLNHNVMYWYQQKSSQAPKLLFHYYDKDFNNEADTPDNFQSRRPNTSFCFLDIRSPGLGDTAMYLCATSLEANLDEQYFGPGTRLTVT.

There are a few counts of this clone. The chain couples TRBV4-1 to TRBJ1-2, with TRBD1 matching over 9 bases. Germline CDR1 reads MGHRA; CDR2 reads YSYEKL. Unmatched junction bases numbered 6, after V lost 0 bases and J lost 4 bases. This CDR3 has 16 amino acids. CDR3 DNA sequence: TGCGCCAGCAGCCAAGAAAGGACAGGGGTTGGCTATGGCTACACCTTC. This gives the protein CASSQERTGVGYGYTF.

This chain joins TRBV9 and TRBJ2-5; TRBD2 matches 9 bases. The J call is doubtful: the DNA matches TRBJ2-7 better. Germline lookup yields CDR1 SGDLS and CDR2 YYNGEE. The CDR3 spans 16 residues. The CDR3 bases are TGTGCCAGCAGCCCCCGACTAGCGGAGAACTCCTACGAGCAGTACTTC. As protein: CASSPRLAENSYEQYF.

The chain recombines TRBV7-9 with TRBJ2-2; 10 bases align to TRBD2. CDR1 and CDR2 from the germline V gene are SEHNR and FQNEAQ (reference sequence). The CDR3 is 17 amino acids. V was clipped by 5 bases and J by 1 base; unmatched bases: 7. The CDR3 DNA sequence: TGTGCCAGCAGCCCGCCCGGGACTAGCGTGAACACCGGGGAGCTGTTTTTT. Amino acid sequence: CASSPPGTSVNTGELFF.

The chain combines TRBV5-4 with TRBJ2-1; 13 bases fit TRBD2. Germline values: CDR1 SGHNT, CDR2 YYREEE (reference sequence). The CDR3 extends over 16 amino acids. With V trimmed by 3 bases and J by 6 bases, 6 bases remained unmatched. The CDR3 DNA reads TGTGCCAGCAGCTCAGGACTAGCGGGAGTGTTCAATGAGCAGTTCTTC. It is translated as CASSSGLAGVFNEQFF.

The chain is built from TRBV13 and TRBJ2-7; 10 nucleotides agree with TRBD1. The CDR3 consists of 15 residues. With V trimmed by 5 bases and J by 3 bases, 7 bases remained unmatched. The germline V gene encodes CDR1 PRHDT and CDR2 FYEKMQ (reference sequence). The CDR3: CASSPRDRGIYEQYF. Here the CDR3 DNA reads TGTGCCAGCAGCCCCCGGGACAGGGGAATCTACGAGCAGTACTTC.

The chain combines TRBV4-1 with TRBJ2-7, with D possibly TRBD1 on 5 matching bases. Germline assignment: CDR1 MGHRA and CDR2 YSYEKL. Trimming took off 4 bases at V and 7 bases at J, with 20 bases between the two ends. This CDR3 has 15 residues. CDR3 in DNA: TGCGCCAGCAGCCTTACAGACGGAGATTACAGGGAGCAGTACGTC. Protein product: CASSLTDGDYREQYV.

V gene TRBV11-2 combines with J gene TRBJ2-7; D not resolved. Germline CDR1 is SGHAT and CDR2 is FQNNGV. This CDR3 has 13 residues. V lost 1 base to trimming and J lost 5 bases, with 9 bases between them. The CDR3 DNA reads TGTGCCAGCAGCTTAGGGGTAGCTAACGAGCAGTACTTC. Protein: CASSLGVANEQYF.

The chain employs TRBV13 and TRBJ2-5, with 7 bases that match TRBD2. Per the germline V gene, CDR1 is PRHDT and CDR2 is FYEKMQ (reference sequence). Trimming cost V 6 bases and J 5 bases; bases outside gene matches: 9. The CDR3 sequence is 14 residues long. The CDR3 nucleotides are TGTGCCAGCAGAGGGAGGGGTGAAGGGGAGACCCAGTACTTC. This translates into CASRGRGEGETQYF.

The rearrangement joins TRBV5-1 to TRBJ1-6; the D gene is possibly TRBD1 (5 bases). Trimming took off 0 bases at V and 7 bases at J, with 8 bases between the two ends. In germline, CDR1 is SGHRS, CDR2 YFSETQ. The CDR3 sequence is 14 residues long. DNA for the CDR3: TGCGCCAGCAGCTTGGGGGAGGGGAATTCACCCCTCCACTTT. This translates into CASSLGEGNSPLHF.

The rearrangement links TRBV23-1 to TRBJ2-7; 10 nucleotides agree with TRBD1. TRBV23-1 belongs to the ORF category, with a function that is uncertain. V lost 4 bases, J lost 0 bases, and 3 bases stayed unmatched. The CDR3 covers 15 residues. CDR3 amino acids: CASSRGTGVSYEQYV. DNA of the CDR3: TGCGCCAGCAGTCGTGGGACAGGGGTCTCCTACGAGCAGTACGTC.

The chain combines TRBV7-9 with TRBJ2-1, with 11 positions matching TRBD1. Per germline, CDR1 SEHNR and CDR2 FQNEAQ (reference sequence). Losses at the gene ends were 6 bases for V and 4 bases for J; bases not matched to a gene: 8. The CDR3 totals 16 residues. CDR3 nucleotides: TGTGCCAGCAGGGAAGGACAGGGGGCTTTTTACAATGAGCAGTTCTTC. This encodes CASREGQGAFYNEQFF.

V is TRBV7-2 and J is TRBJ2-7; tentative D call: TRBD1 (6 bases). The CDR3 spans 13 residues. V was trimmed by 7 bases and J by 3 bases, leaving 13 bases between them. Per the germline V gene, CDR1 is SGHTA and CDR2 is FQGNSA. In nucleotides, the CDR3 is TGTGCCAGCATCTTCCGGGACAACTACGAGCAGTACTTC. It is translated as CASIFRDNYEQYF. Filled out from reference TRBV7-2 and TRBJ2-7, the complete variable domain reads GAGVSQSPSNKVTEKGKDVELRCDPISGHTALYWYRQSLGQGLEFLIYFQGNSAPDKSGLPSDRFSAERTGGSVSTLTIQRTQQEDSAVYLCASIFRDNYEQYFGPGTRLTVT.

This clone was seen a few times. A read error may produce the germline difference seen at one junction end. The genes are TRBV4-3 and TRBJ1-1; 9 bases align to TRBD1. CDR3 length: 16 amino acids. CDR1 LGHNA and CDR2 YSLEER come from the germline V gene. CDR3 residues: CASRQDTGQGWTEAFF. CDR3 DNA: TGCGCCAGCAGGCAAGATACGGGACAGGGATGGACTGAAGCTTTCTTT.